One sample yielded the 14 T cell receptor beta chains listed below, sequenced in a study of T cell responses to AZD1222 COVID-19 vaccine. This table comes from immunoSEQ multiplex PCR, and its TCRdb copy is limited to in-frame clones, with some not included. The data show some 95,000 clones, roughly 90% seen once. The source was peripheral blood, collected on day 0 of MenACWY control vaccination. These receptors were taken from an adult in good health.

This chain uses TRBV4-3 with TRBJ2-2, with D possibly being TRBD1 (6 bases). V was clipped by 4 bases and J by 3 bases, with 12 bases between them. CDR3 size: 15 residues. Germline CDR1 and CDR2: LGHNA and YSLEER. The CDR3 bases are TGCGCCAGCAGCCTTAACAGGGCAGACACCGGGGAGCTGTTTTTT. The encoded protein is CASSLNRADTGELFF.

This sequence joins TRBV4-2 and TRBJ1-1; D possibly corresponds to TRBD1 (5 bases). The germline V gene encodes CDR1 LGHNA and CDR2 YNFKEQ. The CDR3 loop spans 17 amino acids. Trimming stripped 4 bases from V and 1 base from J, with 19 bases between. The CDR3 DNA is TGTGCCAGCAGCCGCCAGCCTGGGGCAATATGGAACACTGAAGCTTTCTTT. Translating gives CASSRQPGAIWNTEAFF.

CDR3 coding DNA: TGCGCCAGCGGTCCAGGTTTAGGGAACCCGAACACTGAAGCTTTCTTT. Amino acids: CASGPGLGNPNTEAFF. V is TRBV5-1 and J is TRBJ1-1, with unresolved D. CDR3 length: 16 amino acids. Germline CDR1 is SGHRS and CDR2 is YFSETQ. Trimming stripped 7 bases from V and 1 base from J, with 20 bases between.

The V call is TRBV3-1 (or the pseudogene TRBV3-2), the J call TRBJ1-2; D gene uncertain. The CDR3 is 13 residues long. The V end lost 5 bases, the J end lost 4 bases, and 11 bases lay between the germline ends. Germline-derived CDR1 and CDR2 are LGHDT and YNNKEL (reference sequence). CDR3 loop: CASSVSESYGYTF. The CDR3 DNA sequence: TGTGCCAGCAGCGTCAGTGAAAGCTATGGCTACACCTTC.

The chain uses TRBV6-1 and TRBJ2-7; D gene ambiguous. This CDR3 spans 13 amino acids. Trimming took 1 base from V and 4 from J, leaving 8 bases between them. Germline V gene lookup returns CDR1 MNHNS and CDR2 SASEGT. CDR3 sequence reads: CASSEVVRYEQYF. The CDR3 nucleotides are TGTGCCAGCAGTGAAGTGGTAAGGTACGAGCAGTACTTC.

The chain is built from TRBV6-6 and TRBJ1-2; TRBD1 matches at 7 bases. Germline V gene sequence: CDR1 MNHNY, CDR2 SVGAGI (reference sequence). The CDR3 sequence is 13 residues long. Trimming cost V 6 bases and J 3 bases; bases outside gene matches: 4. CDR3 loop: CASSQTGDYGYTF. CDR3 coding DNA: TGTGCCAGCAGCCAAACAGGGGACTATGGCTACACCTTC.

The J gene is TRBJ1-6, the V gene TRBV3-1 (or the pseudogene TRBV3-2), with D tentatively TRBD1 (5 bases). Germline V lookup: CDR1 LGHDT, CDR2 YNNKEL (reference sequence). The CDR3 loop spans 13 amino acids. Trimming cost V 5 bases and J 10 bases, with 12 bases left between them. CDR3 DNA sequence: TGTGCCAGCAGCGTAGGGGCGCGGTCACCCCTCCACTTT. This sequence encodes CASSVGARSPLHF.

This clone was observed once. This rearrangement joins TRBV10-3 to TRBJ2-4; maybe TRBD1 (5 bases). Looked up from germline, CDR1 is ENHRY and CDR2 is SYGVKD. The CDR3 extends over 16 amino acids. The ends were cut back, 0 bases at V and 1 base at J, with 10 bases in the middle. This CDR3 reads CAISESGVLAKNIQYF. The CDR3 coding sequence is TGTGCCATCAGTGAGTCAGGGGTATTGGCCAAAAACATTCAGTACTTC.

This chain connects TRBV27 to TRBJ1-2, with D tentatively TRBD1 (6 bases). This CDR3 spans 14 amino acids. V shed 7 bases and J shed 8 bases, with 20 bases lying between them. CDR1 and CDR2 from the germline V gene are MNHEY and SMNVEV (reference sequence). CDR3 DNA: TGTGCCAGCACCCCGGTAGGGACATTCGACGGCTACACCTTC. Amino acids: CASTPVGTFDGYTF.

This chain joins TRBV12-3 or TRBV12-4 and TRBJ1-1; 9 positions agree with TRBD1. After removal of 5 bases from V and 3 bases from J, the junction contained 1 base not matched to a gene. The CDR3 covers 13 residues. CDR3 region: CASSTGGYTEAFF. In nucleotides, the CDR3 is TGTGCCAGCAGTACAGGGGGCTACACTGAAGCTTTCTTT.

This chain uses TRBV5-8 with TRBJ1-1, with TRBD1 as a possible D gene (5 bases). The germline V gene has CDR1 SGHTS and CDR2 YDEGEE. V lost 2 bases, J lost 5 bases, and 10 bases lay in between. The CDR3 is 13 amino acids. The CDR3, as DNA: TGTGCCAGCAGCTTTTGGGGGGGGACTGAAGCTTTCTTT. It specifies CASSFWGGTEAFF.

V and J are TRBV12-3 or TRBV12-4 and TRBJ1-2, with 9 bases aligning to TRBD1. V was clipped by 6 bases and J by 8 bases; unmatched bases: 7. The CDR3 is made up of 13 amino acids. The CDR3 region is CASSRGQGSGYTF. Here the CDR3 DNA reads TGTGCCAGCAGCCGGGGACAGGGTAGCGGCTACACCTTC.

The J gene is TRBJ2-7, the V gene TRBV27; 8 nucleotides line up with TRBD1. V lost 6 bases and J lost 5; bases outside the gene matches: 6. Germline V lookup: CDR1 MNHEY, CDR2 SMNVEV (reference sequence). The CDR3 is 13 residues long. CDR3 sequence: CASRETGVNEQYF. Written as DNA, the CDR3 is TGTGCCAGCAGGGAGACAGGGGTCAACGAGCAGTACTTC.

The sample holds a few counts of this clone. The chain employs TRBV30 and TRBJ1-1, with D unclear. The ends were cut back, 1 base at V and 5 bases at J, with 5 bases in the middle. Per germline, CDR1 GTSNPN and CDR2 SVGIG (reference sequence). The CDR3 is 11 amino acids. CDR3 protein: CAWSAYTEAFF. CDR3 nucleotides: TGTGCCTGGAGTGCGTATACTGAAGCTTTCTTT.